Listed here is a single T cell receptor beta chain. V was clipped by 2 bases and J by 0 bases, with 11 bases between them. CDR1 MNHEY and CDR2 SMNVEV come from the germline V gene (reference sequence). CDR3 length: 15 amino acids. The data were taken from a study of control samples from healthy donors and cancer patients. Repertoires were generated with immunoSEQ multiplex PCR, while TCRdb's copy carries only in-frame clones and drops some. Here the sample spans 130,000 to 150,000 clones, 75% to 95% being singletons. Sequenced input: blood. The receptor was isolated from a man aged 30 to 39 in good health. The chain uses TRBV27 and TRBJ2-7; no reliable D call. In nucleotides, the CDR3 is TGTGCCAGCAGTTTAACCAGGTCCCCCTCCTACGAGCAGTACTTC. Encoded protein: CASSLTRSPSYEQYF.